These 32 T cell receptor beta chains originate from one sample sequenced in a study of T cells after yellow fever vaccination. MiXCR was run by TCRdb on the 5' RACE reads, yielding one entry per CDR3 protein. The data contain about 340,000 distinct CDR3 sequences, approximately 4.2% of them seen just once; the ten biggest clones take up roughly a quarter. Sequenced material: PBMCs, taken 5 days after the yellow fever booster vaccination. These receptors came from a man aged 18-30 years who received the YFV17D yellow fever vaccine.

This clonotype occurred a few times. J is TRBJ1-5 and V is TRBV29-1; the match to TRBD1 covers 7 bases. V trimming: 6 bases; J trimming: 6 bases; junction bases outside the gene matches: 8. Germline assignment: CDR1 SQVTM and CDR2 ANQGSEA. The CDR3 has 13 amino acids. In DNA form, the CDR3 reads TGCAGCGTGCTACAGGGGTTTGGTCAGCCCCAGCATTTT. Protein: CSVLQGFGQPQHF.

This clonotype has more than one count but fewer than ten. V gene TRBV6-1 combines with J gene TRBJ1-2; a weak D match, TRBD1 (5 bases). The CDR3 consists of 14 residues. Germline loops: CDR1 MNHNS, CDR2 SASEGT. The V end was cut by 6 bases, the J end by 8 bases, with 19 bases between. The CDR3 nucleotides are TGTGCCAGCAGCCCTAGTGGGGGTGAAGGGGGCTACACCTTC. It is translated as CASSPSGGEGGYTF.

Ten or more counts support this clonotype. This chain uses TRBV20-1 with TRBJ2-3, with 10 bases matching TRBD1. This CDR3 is built from 13 residues. V shed 6 bases, J shed 7 bases, and the junction held 7 bases outside the gene matches. Germline loops: CDR1 DFQATT, CDR2 SNEGSKA (reference sequence). CDR3 in DNA: TGCAGTGCCGGGACAGGGGATCGGTATACGCAGTATTTT. Amino acids: CSAGTGDRYTQYF.

This clonotype was seen only a few times. The genes are TRBV20-1 and TRBJ1-3; D is undetermined. The CDR3 loop spans 13 amino acids. The V end was cut by 1 base, the J end by 5 bases, with 9 bases between. The germline V gene has CDR1 DFQATT and CDR2 SNEGSKA (reference sequence). The CDR3 DNA is TGCAGTGCTAGAGTTTTGGCTAGAAACACCATATATTTT. Its protein product is CSARVLARNTIYF.

Many counts were recorded for this clonotype. The gene calls are TRBV7-2 and TRBJ2-6; D remains ambiguous. CDR1 is SGHTA and CDR2 is FQGNSA in the germline V gene. The CDR3 covers 17 residues. V gave up 0 bases and J gave up 1 base, with 10 bases separating them. The CDR3 DNA reads TGTGCCAGCAGCTTAGCGTATTTGAGGTCTGGGGCCAACGTCCTGACTTTC. Translation: CASSLAYLRSGANVLTF.

This clonotype turned up a few times. The chain recombines TRBV4-1 with TRBJ2-6, with unresolved D. With 4 bases removed from V and 1 base from J, the gap between germline ends came to 5 bases. The CDR3 loop spans 14 amino acids. Per germline, CDR1 MGHRA and CDR2 YSYEKL. The CDR3 sequence is CASSPQSGANVLTF. DNA for the CDR3: TGCGCCAGCAGCCCACAGTCTGGGGCCAACGTCCTGACTTTC.

This clonotype showed up just a few times. The rearrangement joins TRBV5-4 to TRBJ2-5; 10 bases map to TRBD1. CDR1 is SGHNT and CDR2 is YYREEE in the germline V gene (reference sequence). The CDR3 totals 16 residues. V lost 4 bases to trimming and J lost 0 bases; unmatched junction nucleotides: 6. In DNA form, the CDR3 reads TGTGCCAGCAGCCGGACAGGGGGTGAATACCAAGAGACCCAGTACTTC. Amino acids: CASSRTGGEYQETQYF.

Ten or more counts support this clonotype. The gene calls are TRBV6-2 or TRBV6-3 and TRBJ2-7; 10 nucleotides line up with TRBD2. Germline V gives CDR1 MNHEY, CDR2 SVGEGT. This CDR3 comprises 15 residues. V was pared by 7 bases and J by 2 bases, with 8 bases of the junction left unmatched. Written as DNA, the CDR3 is TGTGCCAGCACCCTAGCTAGCGGGGGTGCCTACGAGCAGTACTTC. Protein: CASTLASGGAYEQYF.

This clonotype was detected ten times or more. This chain connects TRBV20-1 to TRBJ2-3; 10 bases agree with TRBD2. CDR1 DFQATT and CDR2 SNEGSKA come from the germline V gene (reference sequence). This CDR3 comprises 14 residues. V was pared by 6 bases and J by 1 base, with 4 bases of the junction left unmatched. CDR3 loop: CSAHGTSGTDTQYF. The CDR3 region has the DNA TGCAGTGCCCACGGGACTAGCGGCACAGATACGCAGTATTTT.

The chain has TRBV3-1 and TRBJ2-3; 8 bases line up with TRBD1. The J call is in doubt because the DNA end fits TRBJ1-5 better. The CDR3 loop spans 15 amino acids. Germline V lookup: CDR1 LGHDT, CDR2 YNNKEL (reference sequence). CDR3 in DNA: TGTGCCAGCAGCCTAGGGACAGGTGACACAGATACGCAGCATTTT. This codes for CASSLGTGDTDTQHF.

The rearrangement joins TRBV5-4 to TRBJ1-2; D uncertain. The germline V gene encodes CDR1 SGHNT and CDR2 YYREEE (reference sequence). The length of the CDR3 is 13 residues. V was shortened by 0 bases and J by 7 bases, with 10 bases between the two germline ends. The CDR3 coding sequence is TGTGCCAGCAGCTTGGGAGGGAAAATTGGCTACACCTTC. Its protein is CASSLGGKIGYTF.

This clonotype was found a few times. This rearrangement joins TRBV7-9 to TRBJ1-2; D may be TRBD1 (5 bases). Between the trimmed V and J ends, which lost 1 base and 8 bases, there was a span of 14 bases. This CDR3 contains 14 residues. In germline, CDR1 is SEHNR, CDR2 FQNEAQ (reference sequence). The DNA of the CDR3 is TGTGCCAGCAGCTTAGTGACCGGGGCGGAGGGCTACACCTTC. Encoded protein: CASSLVTGAEGYTF.

This clonotype was counted only a few times. This chain links TRBV9 with TRBJ1-6, with 8 bases that match TRBD1. The CDR3 runs 15 residues. Germline V gene sequence: CDR1 SGDLS, CDR2 YYNGEE. The trim removed 0 bases at V and 10 bases at J, leaving 6 bases unmatched. The CDR3 sequence: CASSVAPTGESPLHF. CDR3 DNA: TGTGCCAGCAGCGTAGCCCCGACAGGGGAGTCACCCCTCCACTTT.

V and J are TRBV5-4 and TRBJ2-1; TRBD1 might be the D (5 bases). V shed 4 bases and J shed 9 bases, with 14 bases lying between them. This CDR3 spans 13 amino acids. The V gene's germline CDR1 is SGHNT and CDR2 YYREEE (reference sequence). CDR3 region: CASSPRQGCEQFF. The CDR3 DNA follows: TGTGCCAGCAGCCCCAGGCAGGGTTGTGAGCAGTTCTTC.

This clonotype turned up a few times. The chain couples TRBV20-1 to TRBJ2-1; TRBD2 matches at 12 bases. CDR1 is DFQATT and CDR2 is SNEGSKA in the germline V gene (reference sequence). V lost 6 bases and J lost 7; bases outside the gene matches: 10. The CDR3 is made up of 15 amino acids. As DNA, the CDR3 is TGCAGTGCCCGCGCTAGCGGGGGGGCAGGGAATGAGCAGTTCTTC. Protein: CSARASGGAGNEQFF.

This clonotype was seen more than once but under ten times. This chain links TRBV12-3 or TRBV12-4 with TRBJ2-1, with 10 bases that match TRBD1. Trimming took 5 bases from V and 5 from J; bases not matched to a gene: 6. The CDR3 totals 15 residues. CDR3 sequence reads: CASSMDRGFNNEQFF. The CDR3 region has the DNA TGTGCCAGCAGTATGGACAGGGGGTTTAACAATGAGCAGTTCTTC.

The V and J genes are TRBV11-3 and TRBJ2-1, with a weak D call TRBD1 (5 bases). This CDR3 is built from 14 residues. Trimming removed 2 bases from V and 1 base from J, with 6 bases in between. The V gene's germline CDR1 is SGHNT and CDR2 YENEEA. The chain's CDR3 is CASSLRQSYNEQFF. The DNA for the CDR3 is TGTGCCAGCAGCTTACGACAGTCCTACAATGAGCAGTTCTTC.

J is TRBJ2-1 and V is TRBV6-2 or TRBV6-3, with 12 bases that match TRBD2. The CDR3 extends over 17 amino acids. Losses at the gene ends were 3 bases for V and 9 bases for J; bases not matched to a gene: 12. The V gene's germline CDR1 is MNHEY and CDR2 SVGEGT. The CDR3 nucleotides read TGTGCCAGCAGTTATGCCCTAGCGGGGGGGGGTGCCTCTGAGCAGTTCTTC. It is translated as CASSYALAGGGASEQFF.

This clonotype has only a few counts. V usage is TRBV7-8 and J usage is TRBJ2-5; D is possibly TRBD2 (6 bases). Germline V gene lookup returns CDR1 SGHVS and CDR2 FQNEAQ. V gave up 1 base and J gave up 4 bases, with 16 bases separating them. The CDR3 consists of 16 residues. The CDR3 here is CASSLDADYPIETQYF. Here the CDR3 DNA reads TGTGCCAGCAGCTTAGACGCGGACTATCCGATAGAGACCCAGTACTTC.

This clonotype was counted at least ten times. The rearrangement joins TRBV6-6 to TRBJ1-1; 7 bases line up with TRBD1. Germline loops: CDR1 MNHNY, CDR2 SVGAGI (reference sequence). Germline trimming cut 3 bases from V and 4 bases from J; bases unmatched to any gene: 5. There are 14 residues in the CDR3. CDR3 protein: CASSYQGGGTEAFF. DNA of the CDR3: TGTGCCAGCAGTTATCAGGGGGGAGGCACTGAAGCTTTCTTT.

This clonotype was recorded a few times. The chain couples TRBV5-1 to TRBJ1-1, with no clear D. The V end was cut by 2 bases, the J end by 5 bases, with 16 bases between. The CDR3 is 15 amino acids. The germline gives CDR1 SGHRS, CDR2 YFSETQ. The DNA for the CDR3 is TGCGCCAGCAGCTTCGGCCCGAACGAAGGGACTGAAGCTTTCTTT. It codes for CASSFGPNEGTEAFF.

This clonotype was seen a handful of times. V gene TRBV5-6 combines with J gene TRBJ2-7; TRBD2 matches at 12 bases. This CDR3 region has 15 residues. Germline values: CDR1 SGHDT, CDR2 YYEEEE. Trimming at V came to 4 bases and at J to 4 bases, leaving 6 bases not matched to a gene. The CDR3 bases are TGTGCCAGCAGCGCAGTGACTAGCGGGGGATACGAGCAGTACGTC. It yields the protein CASSAVTSGGYEQYV.

At least ten counts were recorded for this clonotype. This chain links TRBV7-6 with TRBJ1-1; D remains unclear. CDR3 length: 16 amino acids. Per germline, CDR1 SGHVS and CDR2 FNYEAQ. Trimming took 1 base from V and 0 from J, leaving 12 bases between them. CDR3 sequence (DNA): TGTGCCAGCAGCTTAGAAGTCGCGGGGATGAACACTGAAGCTTTCTTT. Translating gives CASSLEVAGMNTEAFF.

This clonotype was detected only a few times. The J gene is TRBJ2-1, the V gene TRBV4-2, with 9 bases aligning to TRBD2. Trimming took 1 base from V and 5 from J; bases not matched to a gene: 3. Germline V lookup: CDR1 LGHNA, CDR2 YNFKEQ. This CDR3 region has 15 residues. CDR3: CASSQASGAHNEQFF. The CDR3, as DNA: TGTGCCAGCAGCCAAGCTAGCGGGGCCCACAATGAGCAGTTCTTC.

This clonotype was recorded many times. CDR3 coding DNA: TGTGCCAGCCGGTCCTCCGAGCGGGGGGGAGAGACCCAGTACTTC. This encodes CASRSSERGGETQYF. The gene calls are TRBV28 and TRBJ2-5; 10 bases map to TRBD2. CDR1 and CDR2 from the germline V gene are MDHEN and SYDVKM. The CDR3 has 15 residues. V shed 8 bases and J 4 bases; nucleotides not matched to a gene: 10.

This clonotype turned up a few times. CDR3 nucleotide sequence: TGCAGTGTTCCGGGACAGGGTTATGAAAAACTGTTTTTT. Protein: CSVPGQGYEKLFF. V usage is TRBV20-1 and J usage is TRBJ1-4, with 9 bases lining up with TRBD1. Germline loops: CDR1 DFQATT, CDR2 SNEGSKA (reference sequence). The CDR3 has 13 amino acids. V shed 7 bases, J shed 6 bases, and the junction held 6 bases outside the gene matches.

At least ten counts were recorded for this clonotype. The V gene is TRBV18, the J gene TRBJ1-4, with a possible D match to TRBD1 (5 bases). The V and J ends lost 0 bases and 8 bases respectively, with 13 bases between them. Germline CDR1 and CDR2: KGHSH and LQKENI. There are 15 residues in the CDR3. CDR3 protein: CASSPPSVRDEKLFF. The CDR3 region has the DNA TGTGCCAGCTCACCACCCTCCGTTCGGGACGAAAAACTGTTTTTT.

This clonotype was seen only a few times. This chain links TRBV19 with TRBJ2-5; 9 nucleotides line up with TRBD1. The trim removed 3 bases at V and 2 bases at J, leaving 1 base unmatched. CDR1 is LNHDA and CDR2 is SQIVND in the germline V gene (reference sequence). The CDR3 extends over 14 amino acids. CDR3 DNA: TGTGCCAGTAGTATCGGGACAGGGCAAGAGACCCAGTACTTC. Protein: CASSIGTGQETQYF.

This clonotype was seen at least ten times. The chain combines TRBV4-1 with TRBJ1-2; D unclear. CDR1 is MGHRA and CDR2 is YSYEKL in the germline V gene. V was clipped by 3 bases and J by 2 bases, with 13 bases between them. The CDR3 runs 15 residues. As DNA, the CDR3 is TGCGCCAGCAGCCACCTATACAAGGCGAACTATGGCTACACCTTC. Residues: CASSHLYKANYGYTF.

A few counts support this clonotype. The chain couples TRBV10-3 to TRBJ1-2; 8 bases map to TRBD1. This CDR3 has 14 amino acids. Germline V CDR1 and CDR2: ENHRY, SYGVKD. The V segment lost 5 bases and the J segment 2 bases; nucleotides outside the gene matches: 4. The CDR3 sequence is CAISSGQGNYGYTF. The CDR3 nucleotides read TGTGCCATCAGTTCCGGACAGGGCAACTATGGCTACACCTTC.

This clonotype has more than one count but fewer than ten. V gene TRBV7-9 combines with J gene TRBJ1-2, with D possibly TRBD1 on 5 matching bases. Germline-derived CDR1 and CDR2 are SEHNR and FQNEAQ (reference sequence). The CDR3 extends over 14 amino acids. V lost 7 bases to trimming and J lost 3 bases, with 15 bases between them. The DNA for the CDR3 is TGTGCCAGCAACATGGGGACGTCTGACTATGGCTACACCTTC. Translated, it gives CASNMGTSDYGYTF.

Comment on this clonotype: Compared with germline, one end of the junction differs, possibly owing to a read error. The rearrangement uses TRBV19 and TRBJ1-2; 11 bases align to TRBD1. Germline values: CDR1 LNHDA, CDR2 SQIVND (reference sequence). This CDR3 is built from 17 residues. CDR3 region: CASSITSGTGGAYCYTF. Here the CDR3 DNA reads TGTGCCAGTAGTATAACGTCGGGGACAGGGGGTGCCTATTGCTACACCTTC.